What follows is one T cell receptor beta chain and its context. The sample is drawn from a study of blood T cell repertoires in COVID-19. Across the study: Italy, Spain and the United States were the sources of the convalescent and acute COVID-19 samples.

The method was immunoSEQ multiplex PCR; TCRdb's version includes in-frame clones alone and lacks a portion of them. The table lists 350,000 or so clones, roughly 87% of them singletons. Germline V CDR1 and CDR2: SGHRS, YFSETQ. The V segment lost 4 bases and the J segment 2 bases; nucleotides outside the gene matches: 6. CDR3 length equals 16 residues. Enrollment of patients from Seattle took place during active infection, with longitudinal follow-up. Sequencing input: peripheral blood. The origin of this receptor is a woman aged 60-70 years with COVID-19, enrolled during active disease. The chain combines TRBV5-1 with TRBJ2-3; the match to TRBD2 covers 11 bases. This chain's CDR3 is CASSRQLAGDTDTQYF. The CDR3 nucleotides are TGCGCCAGCAGCCGGCAACTAGCGGGGGACACAGATACGCAGTATTTT. Variable domain in full (rest from reference TRBV5-1 and TRBJ2-3): KAGVTQTPRYLIKTRGQQVTLSCSPISGHRSVSWYQQTPGQGLQFLFEYFSETQRNKGNFPGRFSGRQFSNSRSEMNVSTLELGDSALYLCASSRQLAGDTDTQYFGPGTRLTVL.